This TCR beta chain is from a study of T cells in localized non-small cell lung cancer. Study-level points and caveats: Higher blood T cell density went with longer overall survival. When the top 100 tumor clones were examined, a median around 61 of them also appeared in the adjacent lung, which was paired and uninvolved. The study found T cell clonality highest in uninvolved adjacent lung, above tumor. Sequencing was limited to one tumor region, leaving the possibility of heterogeneity open.

Using immunoSEQ multiplex PCR, the repertoire was profiled, and TCRdb retains in-frame clones only, with some absent. Found here are some 40,000 clones, 85% to 95% of them singletons; the top ten hold more than 5.5%. As regards this clone: Antigen: not known.

Trimming shortened V by 5 bases and J by 3 bases, and 11 bases separated the two germline ends. CDR3 size: 13 residues. Germline V lookup: CDR1 LNHDA, CDR2 SQIVND (reference sequence). The specimen comprised peripheral blood, sampled before any cancer treatment. This chain links TRBV19 with TRBJ2-7, with D possibly matching TRBD2 (6 bases). This receptor was taken from a female donor over 55 with stage I lung adenocarcinoma. The CDR3 here is CASSAGLIYEQYF. CDR3 bases: TGTGCCAGTAGTGCTGGACTAATCTACGAGCAGTACTTC. The full variable domain, rest sourced from reference TRBV19 and TRBJ2-7, is DGGITQSPKYLFRKEGQNVTLSCEQNLNHDAMYWYRQDPGQGLRLIYYSQIVNDFQKGDIAEGYSVSREKKESFPLTVTSAQKNPTAFYLCASSAGLIYEQYFGPGTRLTVT.